This entry concerns a single TCR beta chain. Treatment given: oral pan-JAK inhibitor, 5-10 mg twice daily. The sample is drawn from a study of CD8+ T cells in alopecia areata. The CDR3 has 14 amino acids. Reverse transcription of extracted RNA yielded cDNA, which provided the sequencing template. The table came from immunoSEQ multiplex PCR; TCRdb's copy has only in-frame clones and leaves some out. The sample records more than 150,000 clones, 60% to 70% being singletons. The J gene is TRBJ1-5, the V gene TRBV1; the table's D gene call, TRBD1, was not cross checked with the DNA. TRBV1 is annotated as a pseudogene. The material sequenced was CD4+ T cells sorted from blood, taken at week 4, from a patient treated with tofacitinib. This receptor was taken from a human donor with alopecia areata. The CDR3 nucleotides are TGCACCAGCCCCAGGGGTAATAGCAATCAGCCCCAGCATTTT. Translated: CTSPRGNSNQPQHF.